One and the same sample provided the 15 T cell receptor beta chains below, sequenced in a study of T cell repertoires in cytomegalovirus infection. TCRdb independently ran MiXCR on the reads; one entry per CDR3 protein. The sample has about 260,000 distinct CDR3 sequences; 12% to 15% are singletons. The specimen sequenced was PBMCs. These receptors all come from a human donor in good health (CMV status not recorded). Some clones in this sample may be carry-over from other donors' samples.

The genes are TRBV29-1 and TRBJ1-1; D not resolved. Trimming removed 8 bases from V and 4 bases from J, with 11 bases in between. This CDR3 is built from 11 residues. The germline V gene has CDR1 SQVTM and CDR2 ANQGSEA. CDR3 in DNA: TGCAGCACCGACGGGCCCACTGAAGCTTTCTTT. This sequence encodes CSTDGPTEAFF.

This clonotype appeared many times. The CDR3 here is CASSDGRVAGEQYF. CDR3 sequence (DNA): TGTGCCAGCAGCGACGGTCGGGTCGCGGGCGAGCAGTACTTC. The V and J genes are TRBV7-9 and TRBJ2-7, with D possibly TRBD2 on 5 matching bases. V was trimmed by 5 bases and J by 6 bases, leaving 17 bases between them. The CDR3 consists of 14 residues. Germline V gene lookup returns CDR1 SEHNR and CDR2 FQNEAQ (reference sequence).

At least ten counts were recorded for this clonotype. This chain links TRBV7-9 with TRBJ1-2; D not certain. Germline CDR1 SEHNR, CDR2 FQNEAQ (reference sequence). CDR3 size: 14 residues. The V end lost 3 bases, the J end lost 4 bases, and 12 bases lay between the germline ends. CDR3 region: CASSLRAAIYGYTF. In DNA form, the CDR3 reads TGTGCCAGCAGCTTGAGAGCAGCGATCTATGGCTACACCTTC.

The chain has TRBV29-1 and TRBJ2-3, with D perhaps TRBD1 (6 bases). This CDR3 has 14 amino acids. Deletions cut 5 bases from V and 2 bases from J, with 14 bases between. Germline assignment: CDR1 SQVTM and CDR2 ANQGSEA. The DNA of the CDR3 is TGCAGCGTTAAAAAAAGGGGGAACACAGATACGCAGTATTTT. Translated: CSVKKRGNTDTQYF.

The chain links TRBV4-1 to TRBJ2-3; no clear D gene. This CDR3 is built from 13 residues. Germline V gene sequence: CDR1 MGHRA, CDR2 YSYEKL. V was clipped by 0 bases and J by 4 bases, with 5 bases between them. The CDR3 DNA follows: TGCGCCAGCAGCCAAGACCGATCAGATACGCAGTATTTT. It specifies CASSQDRSDTQYF.

In its sample, this clonotype was seen many times. The chain links TRBV20-1 to TRBJ1-2, with 7 bases lining up with TRBD1. Germline CDR1 and CDR2: DFQATT and SNEGSKA (reference sequence). V was pared by 6 bases and J by 7 bases, with 17 bases of the junction left unmatched. CDR3 length: 15 amino acids. Here the CDR3 DNA reads TGCAGTGCCCTCGCTGGGGCAGGGGGTTTTGGTGGCTACACCTTC. Protein sequence: CSALAGAGGFGGYTF.

The table lists this clonotype with many counts. The chain is built from TRBV5-4 and TRBJ2-1; 11 nucleotides match TRBD2. Per the germline V gene, CDR1 is SGHNT and CDR2 is YYREEE (reference sequence). The CDR3 loop spans 17 amino acids. The V and J ends lost 0 bases and 1 base, in that order; junction bases with no gene match: 3. This CDR3 is CASSLGTSGPSYNEQFF. The CDR3 nucleotides are TGTGCCAGCAGCTTGGGGACTAGCGGGCCTTCCTACAATGAGCAGTTCTTC.

Only a few counts were recorded for this clonotype. The chain has TRBV9 and TRBJ1-1; D gene unclear. Germline values: CDR1 SGDLS, CDR2 YYNGEE. This CDR3 is 15 amino acids long. Deletions cut 4 bases from V and 3 bases from J, with 16 bases between. CDR3 sequence (DNA): TGTGCCAGCAGCCCAGTTTCGAGGCAGGACACTGAAGCTTTCTTT. Its translation is CASSPVSRQDTEAFF. The whole variable domain, remainder taken from reference TRBV9 and TRBJ1-1, is DSGVTQTPKHLITATGQRVTLRCSPRSGDLSVYWYQQSLDQGLQFLIQYYNGEERAKGNILERFSAQQFPDLHSELNLSSLELGDSALYFCASSPVSRQDTEAFFGQGTRLTVV.

The sample holds a few counts of this clonotype. The gene calls are TRBV5-5 and TRBJ1-1, with D unresolved. From germline, CDR1 is SGHKS and CDR2 YYEKEE (reference sequence). The V gene lost 4 bases and the J gene lost 5 bases, with 18 bases spanning the gap. There are 15 residues in the CDR3. The CDR3 loop is CASSPSPQIRTEAFF. The CDR3 DNA reads as TGTGCCAGCAGCCCCAGCCCGCAAATACGGACTGAAGCTTTCTTT.

This clonotype was observed many times. This chain joins TRBV7-2 and TRBJ1-5; TRBD1 matches 10 bases. CDR3 size: 17 residues. CDR1 is SGHTA and CDR2 is FQGNSA in the germline V gene. With 5 bases clipped from V and 6 bases from J, the junction kept 13 bases outside the gene matches. The DNA of the CDR3 is TGTGCCAGCAGCCTACGACAGGGGGCGACAAGCGGTCAGCCCCAGCATTTT. Amino acids: CASSLRQGATSGQPQHF.

This clonotype was seen more than once but under ten times. The chain has TRBV27 and TRBJ2-2; 11 positions match TRBD1. The CDR3 totals 16 residues. V shed 6 bases and J 6 bases; nucleotides not matched to a gene: 9. Germline V lookup: CDR1 MNHEY, CDR2 SMNVEV (reference sequence). The DNA of the CDR3 is TGTGCCAGCAGACCTGGACAGGGGGCTGGGGCCGGGGAGCTGTTTTTT. Translation: CASRPGQGAGAGELFF.

This chain joins TRBV28 and TRBJ2-2; 7 nucleotides match TRBD2. Germline V gene sequence: CDR1 MDHEN, CDR2 SYDVKM. With V trimmed by 8 bases and J by 3 bases, 9 bases remained unmatched. CDR3 length: 15 residues. The CDR3 region is CASGQRGRYTGELFF. The CDR3 DNA is TGTGCCAGCGGCCAGCGGGGACGATACACCGGGGAGCTGTTTTTT.

This rearrangement joins TRBV27 to TRBJ2-1; D is perhaps TRBD1 or TRBD2 (6 bases each). V dropped 5 bases and J dropped 4 bases, with 12 bases sitting between them. The germline CDR1 and CDR2 sequences are MNHEY and SMNVEV (reference sequence). This CDR3 contains 14 residues. CDR3 DNA sequence: TGTGCCAGCAGTACGGGGGCTAGGTACAATGAGCAGTTCTTC. This codes for CASSTGARYNEQFF.

This clonotype was counted ten times or more. The chain joins TRBV28 to TRBJ2-1; the D gene is possibly TRBD2 (5 bases). In germline, CDR1 is MDHEN, CDR2 SYDVKM. The CDR3 sequence is 16 residues long. Trimming shortened V by 7 bases and J by 10 bases, and 26 bases separated the two germline ends. The CDR3 loop is CASIKGGAVVSEEQFF. In DNA form, the CDR3 reads TGTGCCAGCATCAAAGGAGGAGCGGTCGTATCGGAGGAGCAGTTCTTC.

In its sample, this clonotype was seen many times. The J gene is TRBJ1-1, the V gene TRBV7-2, with D unclear. Trimming stripped 1 base from V and 2 bases from J, with 14 bases between. The germline V gene encodes CDR1 SGHTA and CDR2 FQGNSA. This CDR3 is built from 16 residues. The CDR3: CASSLGRSFLNTEAFF. The CDR3 DNA reads as TGTGCCAGCAGCTTAGGACGATCTTTTCTAAACACTGAAGCTTTCTTT.